This T cell receptor beta chain emerged from a study of T cell repertoires in cytomegalovirus infection. Study summary: Public TCR beta signatures provided an indication of both CMV infection and a matching HLA type. Overall study findings and caveats: Summed frequency of shared TCR beta families picked out CMV carriers who also had the relevant HLA. There were HLA-C-restricted CMV-specific TCR beta clonotypes dominating the ex vivo response.

The junction had 6 bases not matched to a gene; V was cut back by 6 bases and J by 0 bases. The CDR3 has 14 amino acids. Per the germline V gene, CDR1 is DFQATT and CDR2 is SNEGSKA (reference sequence). Each CDR3 protein gets one entry after TCRdb re-called the reads with MiXCR. The profile shows 35,000 to 55,000 distinct CDR3 sequences, 20% to 25% of them singletons. With respect to this clonotype: Its antigen is as yet unknown.

This TCR was recovered from a human donor in good health (CMV status not recorded). Some clones in this sample may be carry-over from other donors' samples. Sequencing was done on a sample of PBMCs, sequenced either directly or after in vitro stimulation (not recorded which). V and J are TRBV20-1 and TRBJ2-7; 9 positions agree with TRBD2. CDR3 nucleotides: TGCAGTGCACGTCTTAGCGGGAGCTCCTACGAGCAGTACTTC. Its translation is CSARLSGSSYEQYF.